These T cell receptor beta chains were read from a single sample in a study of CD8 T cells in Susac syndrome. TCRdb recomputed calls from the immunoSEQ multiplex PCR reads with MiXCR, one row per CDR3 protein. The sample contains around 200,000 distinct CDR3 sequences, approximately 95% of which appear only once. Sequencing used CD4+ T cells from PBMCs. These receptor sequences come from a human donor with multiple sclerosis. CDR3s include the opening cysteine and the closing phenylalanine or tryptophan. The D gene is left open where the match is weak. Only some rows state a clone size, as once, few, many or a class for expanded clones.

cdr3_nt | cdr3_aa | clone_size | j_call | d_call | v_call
TGTGCCTGGAGTGCTAGGACGGCGCTCGGCTACACCTTC | CAWSARTALGYTF | - | TRBJ1-2 | - | TRBV30
TGTGCCAGCAGTTTACGTGGGGGCGGGAATTCACCCCTCCACTTT | CASSLRGGGNSPLHF | - | TRBJ1-6 | - | TRBV12-3/TRBV12-4
TGTGCCAGCAGCCCAGGACAGTTCAGGAATGAGCAGTACTTC | CASSPGQFRNEQYF | - | TRBJ2-7 | - | TRBV11-2
TGTGCCAGCAGCCCTCACAGGGGTTGGCGGGAGACCCAGTACTTC | CASSPHRGWRETQYF | - | TRBJ2-5 | TRBD1 | TRBV14
TGTGCCAGCAGTGAAGCGTCGGGGTCGCCCCAGCATTTT | CASSEASGSPQHF | - | TRBJ1-5 | - | TRBV6-1
TGCGCCAGCAGTCAATCCTGGTCCAGCGGCTATGGCTACACCTTC | CASSQSWSSGYGYTF | - | TRBJ1-2 | - | TRBV23-1
TGCAGCGTTGAGTCTAGCGGCGTTCGGGATACGCAGTATTTT | CSVESSGVRDTQYF | - | TRBJ2-3 | TRBD2 | TRBV29-1
TGCAGTGCTAGCGGGACAGATCAGCCCCAGCATTTT | CSASGTDQPQHF | - | TRBJ1-5 | TRBD1 | TRBV20-1
TGTGCCAGCAGCGTAGAGGGGGGCACAGATACGCAGTATTTT | CASSVEGGTDTQYF | - | TRBJ2-3 | - | TRBV9
TGTGCCACCAGCGACCGACACGCAGGTCAGTTCTACGAGCAGTACTTC | CATSDRHAGQFYEQYF | once | TRBJ2-7 | - | TRBV15
TGCAGTGTGGGACCCTCCTCTAACTATGGCTACACCTTC | CSVGPSSNYGYTF | - | TRBJ1-2 | - | TRBV29-1
TGTGCCAGCAGTCAAGGGAACATTCAGTACTTC | CASSQGNIQYF | few | TRBJ2-4 | - | TRBV14
TGCAGTGCTCCAACCTCGGACCCTGTAATAAGCTCCTGCAATGAGCAGTTCTTC | CSAPTSDPVISSCNEQFF | once | TRBJ2-1 | - | TRBV20-1
TGTGCCTGGACCACGGGGTCAGATACGCAGTATTTT | CAWTTGSDTQYF | - | TRBJ2-3 | - | TRBV30
TGCAGCAGCCAACCATTCGGGGGGTATGGCTACACCTTC | CSSQPFGGYGYTF | - | TRBJ1-2 | - | TRBV29-1
TGCAGCGTTGTACGCAACCCCTCGATCGCGGGGGTCTACGAGCAGTACTTC | CSVVRNPSIAGVYEQYF | - | TRBJ2-7 | TRBD2 | TRBV29-1
TGTGCCAGCAGCCGCGGACAGGAGTATGGCTACACCTTC | CASSRGQEYGYTF | once | TRBJ1-2 | TRBD1 | TRBV3-1
TGTGCCAGCAGTGGCTTCGAAAATCAGCCCCAGCATTTT | CASSGFENQPQHF | - | TRBJ1-5 | - | TRBV2